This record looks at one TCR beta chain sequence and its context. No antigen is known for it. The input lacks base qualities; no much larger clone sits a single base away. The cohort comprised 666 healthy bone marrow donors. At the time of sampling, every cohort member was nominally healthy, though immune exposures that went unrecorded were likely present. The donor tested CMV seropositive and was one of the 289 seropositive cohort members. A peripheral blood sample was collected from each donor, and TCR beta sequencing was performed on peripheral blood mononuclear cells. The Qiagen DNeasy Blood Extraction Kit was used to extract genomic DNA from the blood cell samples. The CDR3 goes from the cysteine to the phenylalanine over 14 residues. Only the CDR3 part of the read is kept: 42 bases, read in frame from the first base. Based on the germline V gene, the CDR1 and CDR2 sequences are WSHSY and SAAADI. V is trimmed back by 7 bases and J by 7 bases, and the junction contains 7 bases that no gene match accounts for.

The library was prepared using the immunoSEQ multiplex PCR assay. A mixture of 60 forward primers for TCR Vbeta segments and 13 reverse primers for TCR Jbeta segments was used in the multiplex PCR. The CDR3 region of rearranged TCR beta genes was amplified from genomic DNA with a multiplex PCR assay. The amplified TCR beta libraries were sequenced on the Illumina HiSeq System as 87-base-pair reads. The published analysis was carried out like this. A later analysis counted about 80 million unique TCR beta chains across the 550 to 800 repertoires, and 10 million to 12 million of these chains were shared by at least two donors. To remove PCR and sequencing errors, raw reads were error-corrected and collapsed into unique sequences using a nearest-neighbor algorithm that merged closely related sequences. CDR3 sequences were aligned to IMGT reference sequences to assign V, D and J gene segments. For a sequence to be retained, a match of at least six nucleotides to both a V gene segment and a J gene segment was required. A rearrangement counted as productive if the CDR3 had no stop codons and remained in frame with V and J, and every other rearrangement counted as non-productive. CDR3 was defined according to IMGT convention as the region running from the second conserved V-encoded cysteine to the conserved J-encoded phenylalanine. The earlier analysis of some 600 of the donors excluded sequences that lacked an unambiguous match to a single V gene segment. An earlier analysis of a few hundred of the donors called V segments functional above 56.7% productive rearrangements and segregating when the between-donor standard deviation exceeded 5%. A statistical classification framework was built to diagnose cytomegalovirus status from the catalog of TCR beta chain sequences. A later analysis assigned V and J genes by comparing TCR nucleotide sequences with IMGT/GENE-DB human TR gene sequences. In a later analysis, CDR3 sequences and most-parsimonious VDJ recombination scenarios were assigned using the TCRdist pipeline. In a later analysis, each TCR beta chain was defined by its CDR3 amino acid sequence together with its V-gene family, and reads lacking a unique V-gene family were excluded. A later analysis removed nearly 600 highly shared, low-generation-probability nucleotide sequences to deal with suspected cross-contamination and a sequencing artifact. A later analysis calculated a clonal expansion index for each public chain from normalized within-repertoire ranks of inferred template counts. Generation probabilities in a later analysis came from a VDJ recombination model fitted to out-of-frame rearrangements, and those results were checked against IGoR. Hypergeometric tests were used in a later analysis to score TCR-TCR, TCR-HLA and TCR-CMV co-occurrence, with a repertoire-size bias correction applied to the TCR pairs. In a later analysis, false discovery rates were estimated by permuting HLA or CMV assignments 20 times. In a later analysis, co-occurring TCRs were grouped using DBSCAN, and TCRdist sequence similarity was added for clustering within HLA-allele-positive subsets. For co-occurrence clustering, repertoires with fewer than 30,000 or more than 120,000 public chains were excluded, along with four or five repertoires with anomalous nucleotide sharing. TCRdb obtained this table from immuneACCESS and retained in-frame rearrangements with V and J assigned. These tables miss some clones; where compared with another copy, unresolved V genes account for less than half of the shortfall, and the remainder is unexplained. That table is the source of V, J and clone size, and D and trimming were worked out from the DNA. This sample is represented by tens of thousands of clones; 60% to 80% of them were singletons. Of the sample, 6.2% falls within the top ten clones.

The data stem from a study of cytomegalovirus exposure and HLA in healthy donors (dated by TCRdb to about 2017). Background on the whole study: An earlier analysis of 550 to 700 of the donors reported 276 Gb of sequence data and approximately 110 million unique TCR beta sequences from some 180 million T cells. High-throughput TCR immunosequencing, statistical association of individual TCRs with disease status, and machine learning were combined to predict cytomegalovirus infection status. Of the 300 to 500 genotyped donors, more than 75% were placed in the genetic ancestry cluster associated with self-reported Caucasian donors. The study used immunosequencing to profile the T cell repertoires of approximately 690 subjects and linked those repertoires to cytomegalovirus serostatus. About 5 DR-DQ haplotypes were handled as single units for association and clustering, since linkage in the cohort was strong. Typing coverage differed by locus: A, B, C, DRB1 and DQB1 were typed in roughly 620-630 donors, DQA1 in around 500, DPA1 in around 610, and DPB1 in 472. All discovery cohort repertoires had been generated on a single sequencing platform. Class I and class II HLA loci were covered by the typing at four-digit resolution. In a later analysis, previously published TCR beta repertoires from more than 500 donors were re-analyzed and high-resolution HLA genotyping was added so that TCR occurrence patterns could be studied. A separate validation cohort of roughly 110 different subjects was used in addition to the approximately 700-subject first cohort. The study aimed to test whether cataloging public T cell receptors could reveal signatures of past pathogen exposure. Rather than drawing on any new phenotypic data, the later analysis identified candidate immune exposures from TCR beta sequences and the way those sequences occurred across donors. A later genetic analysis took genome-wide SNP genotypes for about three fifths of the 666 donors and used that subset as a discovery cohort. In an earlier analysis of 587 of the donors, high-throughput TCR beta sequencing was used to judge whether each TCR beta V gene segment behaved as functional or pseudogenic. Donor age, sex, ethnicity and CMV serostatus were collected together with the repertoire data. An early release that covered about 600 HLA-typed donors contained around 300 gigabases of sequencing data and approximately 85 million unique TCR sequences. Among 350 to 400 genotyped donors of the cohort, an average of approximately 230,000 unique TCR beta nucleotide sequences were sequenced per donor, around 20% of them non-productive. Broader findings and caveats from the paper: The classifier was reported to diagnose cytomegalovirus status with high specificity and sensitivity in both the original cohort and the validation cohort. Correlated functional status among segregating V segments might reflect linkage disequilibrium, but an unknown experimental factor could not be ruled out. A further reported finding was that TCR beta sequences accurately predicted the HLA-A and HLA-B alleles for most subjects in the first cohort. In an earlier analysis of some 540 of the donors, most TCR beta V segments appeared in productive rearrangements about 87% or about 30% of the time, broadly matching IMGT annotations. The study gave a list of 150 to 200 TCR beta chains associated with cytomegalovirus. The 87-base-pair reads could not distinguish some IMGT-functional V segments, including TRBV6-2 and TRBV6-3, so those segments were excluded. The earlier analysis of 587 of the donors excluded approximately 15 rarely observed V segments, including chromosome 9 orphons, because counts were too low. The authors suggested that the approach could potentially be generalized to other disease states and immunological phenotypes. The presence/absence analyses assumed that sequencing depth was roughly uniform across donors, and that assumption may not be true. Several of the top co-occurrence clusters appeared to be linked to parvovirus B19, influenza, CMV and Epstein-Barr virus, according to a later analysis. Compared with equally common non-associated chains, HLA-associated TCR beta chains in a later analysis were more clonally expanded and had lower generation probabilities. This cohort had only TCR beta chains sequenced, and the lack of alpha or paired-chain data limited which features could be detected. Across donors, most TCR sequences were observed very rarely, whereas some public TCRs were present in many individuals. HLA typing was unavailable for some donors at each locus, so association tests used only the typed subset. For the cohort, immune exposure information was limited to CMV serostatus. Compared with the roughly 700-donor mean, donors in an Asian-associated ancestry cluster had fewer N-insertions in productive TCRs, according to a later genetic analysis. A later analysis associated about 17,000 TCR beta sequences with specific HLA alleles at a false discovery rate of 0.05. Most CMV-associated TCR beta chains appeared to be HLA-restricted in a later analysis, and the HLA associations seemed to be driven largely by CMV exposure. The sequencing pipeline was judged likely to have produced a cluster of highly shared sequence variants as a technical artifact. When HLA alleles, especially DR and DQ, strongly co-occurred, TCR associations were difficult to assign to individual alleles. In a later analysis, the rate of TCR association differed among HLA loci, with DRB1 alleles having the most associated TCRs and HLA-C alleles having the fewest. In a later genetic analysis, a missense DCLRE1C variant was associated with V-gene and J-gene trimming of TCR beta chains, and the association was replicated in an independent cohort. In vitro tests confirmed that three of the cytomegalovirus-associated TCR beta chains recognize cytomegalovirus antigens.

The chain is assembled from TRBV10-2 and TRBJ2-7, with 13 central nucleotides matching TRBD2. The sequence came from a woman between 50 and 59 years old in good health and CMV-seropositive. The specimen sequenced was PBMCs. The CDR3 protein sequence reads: CASTGLAGDYEQYF. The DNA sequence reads TGCGCCAGCACCGGACTAGCGGGAGATTATGAGCAGTACTTC.